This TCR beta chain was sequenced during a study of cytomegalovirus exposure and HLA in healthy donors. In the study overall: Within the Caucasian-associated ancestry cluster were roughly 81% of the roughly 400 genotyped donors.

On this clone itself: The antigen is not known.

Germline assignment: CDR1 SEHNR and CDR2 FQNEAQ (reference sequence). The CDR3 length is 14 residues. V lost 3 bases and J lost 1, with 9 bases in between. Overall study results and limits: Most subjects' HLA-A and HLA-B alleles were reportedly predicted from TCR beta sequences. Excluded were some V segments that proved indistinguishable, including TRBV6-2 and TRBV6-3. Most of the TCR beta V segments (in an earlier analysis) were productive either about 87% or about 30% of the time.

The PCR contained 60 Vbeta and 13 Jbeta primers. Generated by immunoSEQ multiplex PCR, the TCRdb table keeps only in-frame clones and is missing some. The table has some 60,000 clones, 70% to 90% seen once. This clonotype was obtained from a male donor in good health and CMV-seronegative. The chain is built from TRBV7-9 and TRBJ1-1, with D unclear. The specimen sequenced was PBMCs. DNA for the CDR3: TGTGCCAGCAGCTTGCCCCTAAAGAACACTGAAGCTTTCTTT. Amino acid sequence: CASSLPLKNTEAFF.